The 9 T cell receptor beta chains below all came from one sample that was sequenced in a study of identical twins. TCRdb used MiXCR to reprocess the 5' RACE reads, holding one entry per CDR3 protein. The table lists roughly 750,000 distinct CDR3 sequences, over 20% of them singletons, with 4.3% in the top ten. This sample was shared with a second study, whose subject was T cells expressing NK-cell markers.

Sequencing was done on a sample of PBMCs. The receptors originated from a young woman in good health.

The chain joins TRBV5-5 to TRBJ2-1, with 15 nucleotides matching TRBD2. V lost 2 bases, J lost 0 bases, and 3 bases stayed unmatched. Germline CDR1 is SGHKS and CDR2 is YYEKEE (reference sequence). This CDR3 spans 18 amino acids. CDR3 bases: TGTGCCAGCAGCTTAGGACTAGCGGGAGGGGGCTCCTACAATGAGCAGTTCTTC. As protein: CASSLGLAGGGSYNEQFF.

This clonotype was observed many times. J is TRBJ2-3 and V is TRBV27; possibly TRBD1 for D (5 bases). The CDR3 has 15 amino acids. Germline V CDR1 and CDR2: MNHEY, SMNVEV (reference sequence). The germline V and J ends were trimmed by 5 bases and 3 bases, with 15 bases remaining between them. The CDR3: CASSHQGPKTDTQYF. CDR3 DNA sequence: TGTGCCAGCAGTCACCAGGGTCCCAAAACAGATACGCAGTATTTT.

This clonotype turned up a few times. This chain joins TRBV10-1 and TRBJ2-1; D not certain. Trimming stripped 4 bases from V and 1 base from J, with 11 bases between. CDR3 length equals 15 residues. Germline V CDR1 and CDR2: WNHNN, SYGVQD (reference sequence). The CDR3 nucleotides read TGCGCCAGCAGTGTTGACGCGGAGTCCTACAATGAGCAGTTCTTC. This sequence encodes CASSVDAESYNEQFF.

V usage is TRBV7-2 and J usage is TRBJ2-1, with TRBD2 matching over 10 bases. This CDR3 has 14 residues. Trimming cost V 7 bases and J 9 bases; bases outside gene matches: 9. Germline V gene sequence: CDR1 SGHTA, CDR2 FQGNSA. The CDR3 loop is CASNLAGDRSEQFF. DNA of the CDR3: TGTGCCAGCAACCTAGCGGGAGATCGAAGTGAGCAGTTCTTC.

This clonotype came up many times. The J gene is TRBJ2-2, the V gene TRBV6-5; D is unclear. V lost 6 bases and J lost 1, with 3 bases in between. The CDR3 loop spans 12 amino acids. Germline V lookup: CDR1 MNHEY, CDR2 SVGAGI. CDR3 amino acids: CASRQNTGELFF. In nucleotides, the CDR3 is TGTGCCAGCAGGCAGAACACCGGGGAGCTGTTTTTT.

This clonotype came up a few times. The V and J genes are TRBV7-2 and TRBJ2-3; TRBD1 might be the D (5 bases). Germline V lookup: CDR1 SGHTA, CDR2 FQGNSA. The CDR3 spans 16 residues. V shed 1 base and J shed 0 bases, with 11 bases lying between them. CDR3 loop: CASSLGRASSTDTQYF. The DNA for the CDR3 is TGTGCCAGCAGCTTAGGCAGGGCTTCTAGCACAGATACGCAGTATTTT.

The V call is TRBV7-2, the J call TRBJ2-7; TRBD2 might be the D (5 bases). CDR1 is SGHTA, CDR2 FQGNSA, per germline. CDR3 size: 16 residues. V was shortened by 1 base and J by 0 bases, with 13 bases between the two germline ends. CDR3 protein: CASSLVAGMSSYEQYF. Here the CDR3 DNA reads TGTGCCAGCAGCTTAGTGGCCGGGATGAGCTCCTACGAGCAGTACTTC.

J is TRBJ2-3 and V is TRBV9; 10 nucleotides match TRBD2. This CDR3 has 15 amino acids. The germline gives CDR1 SGDLS, CDR2 YYNGEE. With 4 bases clipped from V and 1 base from J, the junction kept 3 bases outside the gene matches. This CDR3 is CASSTSGARTDTQYF. Here the CDR3 DNA reads TGTGCCAGCAGCACTAGCGGGGCCCGCACAGATACGCAGTATTTT. Using reference TRBV9 and TRBJ2-3 for the parts outside the CDR3, the full variable domain is DSGVTQTPKHLITATGQRVTLRCSPRSGDLSVYWYQQSLDQGLQFLIQYYNGEERAKGNILERFSAQQFPDLHSELNLSSLELGDSALYFCASSTSGARTDTQYFGPGTRLTVL.

This clonotype was counted only a few times. The chain employs TRBV12-3 or TRBV12-4 and TRBJ2-7; TRBD2 aligns across 11 bases. With V trimmed by 5 bases and J by 4 bases, 7 bases remained unmatched. The CDR3 runs 15 residues. CDR3 sequence reads: CASSITSGGDYEQYF. CDR3 sequence (DNA): TGTGCCAGCAGTATAACTAGCGGGGGAGATTACGAGCAGTACTTC.